This T cell receptor (beta chain) derives from a study of control samples from healthy donors and cancer patients. J was trimmed by 9 bases and V by 7 bases; bases with no gene match: 11. CDR1 and CDR2 (germline): MNHEY, SMNVEV (reference sequence). CDR3 length equals 15 residues. Using immunoSEQ multiplex PCR, the repertoire was profiled, and TCRdb retains in-frame clones only, with some absent. The table records 150,000 to 200,000 clones, 91% of them present only once. This receptor was taken from a woman aged 30 to 39 in good health. This sequence joins TRBV27 and TRBJ1-6, with 8 bases that match TRBD1. Sequencing was carried out using blood. The CDR3: CASTLGGTGGSPLHF. In nucleotides, the CDR3 is TGTGCCAGCACCCTAGGGGGAACAGGGGGTTCACCCCTCCACTTT.